This T cell receptor beta chain appears in the sequencing data of a study of T cells in Graves' hyperthyroidism and ophthalmopathy. Researchers took RNA transcripts and amplified the TCR beta CDR3 regions from them. An initial round of RT-PCR targeting the TCR CDR3 relied on the HTBI primer set. Using its own MiXCR run on the multiplex PCR reads, TCRdb lists one record per CDR3 protein. The sample includes 500,000 to 750,000 distinct CDR3 sequences, around 16% of them seen just once. Exclusion of a patient resulted from uncontrolled infection, other autoimmune disease, pregnancy or lactation. The CDR3 has 15 residues. Trimming removed 4 bases at V and 3 bases at J, with 14 bases between. The germline gives CDR1 SGHRS, CDR2 YFSETQ.

V usage is TRBV5-1 and J usage is TRBJ2-1, with D possibly matching TRBD2 (6 bases). Sample: blood. The origin of this receptor is a woman in her twenties or thirties with Graves' hyperthyroidism. For the CDR3, the DNA is TGCGCCAGCAGCATACTAGCCCAAGACTACAATGAGCAGTTCTTC. This translates into CASSILAQDYNEQFF.